This T cell receptor (beta chain) was captured by sequencing in a study of cytomegalovirus exposure and HLA in healthy donors. The CDR3 is made up of 12 amino acids. Trimming took off 5 bases at V and 11 bases at J, with 15 bases between the two ends. Germline V gene data show CDR1 as MDHEN and CDR2 as SYDVKM. Repertoires were generated with immunoSEQ multiplex PCR, while TCRdb's copy carries only in-frame clones and drops some. Of hundreds of thousands of clones detected, about 88% appear once; the ten largest clones hold more than 10%. Among the approximately 110 subjects of the validation cohort, separate from the 666-subject first cohort, were the donors.

The TCR originated in a man in his late teens or twenties in good health and CMV-seropositive. This chain joins TRBV28 and TRBJ1-1; no firm D call. Sequencing used PBMCs. DNA of the CDR3: TGTGCCAGCAGTCCCCGTGGCGGAGTTGCTTTCTTT. This codes for CASSPRGGVAFF. Full variable domain (outside the CDR3, taken from reference TRBV28 and TRBJ1-1): DVKVTQSSRYLVKRTGEKVFLECVQDMDHENMFWYRQDPGLGLRLIYFSYDVKMKEKGDIPEGYSVSREKKERFSLILESASTNQTSMYLCASSPRGGVAFFGQGTRLTVV.